The 17 T cell receptor beta chains in this list originate from one sample, sequenced in a study of blood T cell repertoires in COVID-19. Data came from immunoSEQ multiplex PCR; TCRdb stores just in-frame clones and leaves some out. The sample lists about 150,000 clones, 70% to 90% occurring once. Sequences were obtained from peripheral blood. These receptors were obtained from a woman in her fifties or sixties with COVID-19, enrolled during active disease.

This chain joins TRBV14 and TRBJ1-6; no clear D. The V end was cut by 4 bases, the J end by 3 bases, with 10 bases between. This CDR3 is 15 amino acids long. Germline-derived CDR1 and CDR2 are SGHDN and FVKESK. This CDR3 is CASSPGGFYNSPLHF. The CDR3 DNA sequence: TGTGCCAGCAGCCCCGGCGGCTTCTATAATTCACCCCTCCACTTT.

The chain couples TRBV10-3 to TRBJ1-3; D is perhaps TRBD1 (6 bases). V gave up 6 bases and J gave up 0 bases, with 6 bases separating them. Germline V CDR1 and CDR2: ENHRY, SYGVKD. This CDR3 region has 13 residues. The CDR3 here is CAIRDSSGNTIYF. As DNA, the CDR3 is TGTGCCATCAGGGACAGCTCTGGAAACACCATATATTTT.

This clone rates as medium-sized. The genes are TRBV18 and TRBJ1-2; D may be TRBD1 (6 bases). Germline assignment: CDR1 KGHSH and CDR2 LQKENI. This CDR3 has 14 amino acids. The ends were cut back, 3 bases at V and 6 bases at J, with 14 bases in the middle. The CDR3 nucleotides read TGTGCCAGCTCACCGGAAGCCAGGGGCAATGGCTACACCTTC. Its translation: CASSPEARGNGYTF.

V gene TRBV6-1 combines with J gene TRBJ2-4; maybe TRBD1 (5 bases). CDR1 and CDR2 from the germline V gene are MNHNS and SASEGT. The CDR3 is 15 amino acids. The V end lost 2 bases, the J end lost 0 bases, and 8 bases lay between the germline ends. CDR3 sequence (DNA): TGTGCCAGCAGTGAACAGGGATTAGCCAAAAACATTCAGTACTTC. Residues: CASSEQGLAKNIQYF.

The rearrangement joins TRBV7-9 to TRBJ2-1; 8 bases are a match to TRBD1. Trimming at V came to 2 bases and at J to 3 bases, leaving 6 bases not matched to a gene. This CDR3 contains 16 residues. The germline V gene has CDR1 SEHNR and CDR2 FQNEAQ (reference sequence). CDR3 nucleotide sequence: TGTGCCAGCAGCTTACCCGGACAGGGAATCTACAATGAGCAGTTCTTC. Amino acid sequence: CASSLPGQGIYNEQFF.

The chain combines TRBV11-3 with TRBJ2-1; weak D call: TRBD1 (6 bases). Per the germline V gene, CDR1 is SGHNT and CDR2 is YENEEA. CDR3 length: 14 residues. V shed 5 bases and J shed 9 bases, with 17 bases lying between them. The CDR3 here is CASSLRQQGGEQFF. CDR3 bases: TGTGCCAGCAGCCTACGTCAACAGGGTGGTGAGCAGTTCTTC.

The chain links TRBV9 to TRBJ2-1; D possibly corresponds to TRBD1 (5 bases). Germline V gene lookup returns CDR1 SGDLS and CDR2 YYNGEE. Trimming removed 4 bases from V and 7 bases from J, with 21 bases in between. The CDR3 has 16 amino acids. This CDR3 is CASSPGSTRARNEQFF. The CDR3 DNA is TGTGCCAGCAGCCCTGGTAGTACCAGGGCCCGGAATGAGCAGTTCTTC.

The rearrangement joins TRBV5-1 to TRBJ2-5; D gene uncertain. The V end lost 0 bases, the J end lost 5 bases, and 5 bases lay between the germline ends. This CDR3 has 12 amino acids. Germline V CDR1 and CDR2: SGHRS, YFSETQ. The CDR3 sequence is CASSLAGETQYF. The CDR3, as DNA: TGCGCCAGCAGCTTGGCCGGGGAGACCCAGTACTTC.

This chain uses TRBV20-1 with TRBJ1-2; no definite D call. The CDR3 is 11 amino acids. Trimming stripped 3 bases from V and 6 bases from J, with 8 bases between. Germline assignment: CDR1 DFQATT and CDR2 SNEGSKA (reference sequence). The CDR3 nucleotides are TGCAGTGCTAGGCGAGGGCATGGCTACACCTTC. It specifies CSARRGHGYTF.

This chain links TRBV12-5 with TRBJ2-1; D perhaps matches TRBD1 (6 bases). Germline CDR1 LGHNT, CDR2 FRNRAP. Trimming removed 1 base from V and 7 bases from J, with 11 bases in between. The CDR3 totals 14 residues. Written as DNA, the CDR3 is TGTGCTAGTGGTTTGGCCCCGACAGGTAATGAGCAGTTCTTC. Its protein is CASGLAPTGNEQFF.

This clone occurred once. This chain uses TRBV7-8 with TRBJ1-5; 10 bases agree with TRBD1. The germline V gene has CDR1 SGHVS and CDR2 FQNEAQ. Germline trimming cut 5 bases from V and 5 bases from J; bases unmatched to any gene: 15. The CDR3 loop spans 18 amino acids. The CDR3 region is CASSPRQGAIIGDQPQHF. CDR3 DNA sequence: TGTGCCAGCAGCCCCAGACAGGGGGCGATTATAGGGGATCAGCCCCAGCATTTT.

This clone has only a few counts. V usage is TRBV7-9 and J usage is TRBJ2-5; 11 bases are shared with TRBD2. Germline CDR1 is SEHNR and CDR2 is FQNEAQ (reference sequence). V gave up 3 bases and J gave up 1 base; unmatched junction bases: 1. The CDR3 is made up of 15 amino acids. CDR3 coding DNA: TGTGCCAGCAGCTTGACTAGCGGGGTCCAAGAGACCCAGTACTTC. Protein: CASSLTSGVQETQYF.

The V gene is TRBV29-1, the J gene TRBJ1-2, with 9 bases lining up with TRBD1. Germline trimming cut 7 bases from V and 6 bases from J; bases unmatched to any gene: 9. Germline V gene data show CDR1 as SQVTM and CDR2 as ANQGSEA. This CDR3 has 13 amino acids. The CDR3: CSAAGQGRDGYTF. The CDR3 nucleotides read TGCAGCGCCGCCGGACAGGGGCGGGATGGCTACACCTTC.

The chain employs TRBV5-4 and TRBJ2-1, with 10 bases fitting TRBD1. CDR3 length: 17 amino acids. The junction had 10 bases not matched to a gene; V was cut back by 0 bases and J by 7 bases. The germline gives CDR1 SGHNT, CDR2 YYREEE (reference sequence). CDR3 sequence reads: CASSLAARTGGGNEQFF. The CDR3 DNA sequence: TGTGCCAGCAGCTTGGCCGCAAGGACAGGGGGAGGGAATGAGCAGTTCTTC.

The chain has TRBV6-5 and TRBJ1-5, with 9 bases aligning to TRBD1. This CDR3 has 15 residues. V trimming: 7 bases; J trimming: 4 bases; junction bases outside the gene matches: 8. Looked up from germline, CDR1 is MNHEY and CDR2 is SVGAGI. For the CDR3, the DNA is TGTGCCAGCAAGCCCGTACAGGGGGCGAATCAGCCCCAGCATTTT. Translation: CASKPVQGANQPQHF.

The V call is TRBV29-1, the J call TRBJ2-1, with a weak D call TRBD1 (6 bases). V was clipped by 7 bases and J by 4 bases, with 8 bases between them. In germline, CDR1 is SQVTM, CDR2 ANQGSEA. This CDR3 contains 11 residues. CDR3 residues: CSGTGYNEQFF. In nucleotides, the CDR3 is TGCAGCGGAACAGGGTACAATGAGCAGTTCTTC.

This rearrangement joins TRBV6-6 to TRBJ1-4; perhaps TRBD1 as D (6 bases). Trimming removed 5 bases from V and 0 bases from J, with 13 bases in between. This CDR3 comprises 16 residues. Per germline, CDR1 MNHNY and CDR2 SVGAGI (reference sequence). For the CDR3, the DNA is TGTGCCAGCAGTCAATTCCGACAGGCAACTAATGAAAAACTGTTTTTT. This sequence encodes CASSQFRQATNEKLFF.